Sequencing of this T cell receptor (beta chain) was carried out in a study (dated by TCRdb to between 2015 and 2016). Notes on the research overall: In people whose bodies naturally kept HIV infection under control, the researchers looked into where HIV persistence comes from.

Library generation was performed with 5' RACE. The instrument given in TCRdb is Illumina HiSeq 2000. TCRdb trimmed public reads at Q25 via fastp, called clones via MiXCR and kept in-frame beta chains. Identical CDR3 protein sequences are pooled into one entry, listed with their most common genes and DNA. The sample table records 1,300 or so distinct CDR3 sequences; 7.2% of these occur just once. The ten largest clonotypes hold less than 15% of the sample. A word on this clonotype: Which antigen it targets is not known. This sequence may be a read error, since a much larger clone differs from it by one base.

At the junction V is shortened by 7 bases and J by 1 base; bases outside the gene matches: 11. CDR1 and CDR2 are read off the germline V gene as MNHNS and SASEGT. The CDR3 sequence holds 16 residues, the cysteine and phenylalanine included. Kept here is only the CDR3 DNA, which spans 48 bases and is read in frame from base 1. Recombination joined TRBV6-1 with TRBJ2-7; 9 central nucleotides agree with TRBD2. Sequencing input: central memory T cells from blood PBMCs. The sample's cell subset or site label, decoded: central memory CD4+ T cells. This receptor was obtained from a male donor with HIV. The DNA reads TGTGCCAGCAATACCCCAATGCGGGGGGGTTCCTACGAGCAGTACTTC. The resulting protein is CASNTPMRGGSYEQYF.